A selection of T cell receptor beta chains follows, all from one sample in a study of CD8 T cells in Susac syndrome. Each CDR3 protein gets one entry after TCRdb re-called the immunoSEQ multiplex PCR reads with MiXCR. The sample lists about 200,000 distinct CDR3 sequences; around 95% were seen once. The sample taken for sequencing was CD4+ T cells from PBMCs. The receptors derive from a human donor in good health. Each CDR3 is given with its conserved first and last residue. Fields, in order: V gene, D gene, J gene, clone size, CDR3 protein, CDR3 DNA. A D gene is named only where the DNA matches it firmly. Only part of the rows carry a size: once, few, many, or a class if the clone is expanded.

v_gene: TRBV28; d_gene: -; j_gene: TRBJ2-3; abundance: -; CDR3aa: CASSFFRTDTQYF; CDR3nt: TGTGCCAGCAGTTTCTTTCGCACAGATACGCAGTATTTT
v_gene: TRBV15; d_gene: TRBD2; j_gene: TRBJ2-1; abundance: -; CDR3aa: CATSRGDGGAYNEQFF; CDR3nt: TGTGCCACCAGCAGAGGTGACGGGGGGGCCTACAATGAGCAGTTCTTC
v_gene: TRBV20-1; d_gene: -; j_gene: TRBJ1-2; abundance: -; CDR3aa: CSPREGSNGYTF; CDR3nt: TGCAGTCCCCGAGAAGGGTCGAATGGCTACACCTTC
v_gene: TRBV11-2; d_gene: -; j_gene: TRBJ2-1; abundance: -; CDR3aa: CASSLDNNEQFF; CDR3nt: TGTGCCAGCAGCTTAGATAACAATGAGCAGTTCTTC
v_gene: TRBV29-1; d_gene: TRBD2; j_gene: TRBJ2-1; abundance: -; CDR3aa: CSVSGLAPALQFF; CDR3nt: TGCAGCGTTTCGGGACTAGCACCTGCTCTGCAGTTCTTC
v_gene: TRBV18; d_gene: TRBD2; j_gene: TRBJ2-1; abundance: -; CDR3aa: CASSPGDSGGATEQFF; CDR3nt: TGTGCCAGCTCACCAGGGGATAGCGGGGGGGCCACTGAGCAGTTCTTC
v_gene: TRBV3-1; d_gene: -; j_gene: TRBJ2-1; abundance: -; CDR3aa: CASSHHSSYNEQFF; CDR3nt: TGTGCCAGCAGCCACCATAGCTCCTACAATGAGCAGTTCTTC
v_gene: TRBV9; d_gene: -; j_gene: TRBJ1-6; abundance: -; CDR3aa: CASSVGGGDNSPLHF; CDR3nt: TGTGCCAGCAGCGTAGGAGGCGGGGATAATTCACCCCTCCACTTT
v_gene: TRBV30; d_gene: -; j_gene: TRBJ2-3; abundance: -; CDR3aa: CAWSRTSSTDTQYF; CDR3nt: TGTGCCTGGTCCCGGACTTCTAGCACAGATACGCAGTATTTT
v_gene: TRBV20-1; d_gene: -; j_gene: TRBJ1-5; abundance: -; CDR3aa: CSARTFSNQPQHF; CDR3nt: TGCAGTGCTCGGACATTTAGCAATCAGCCCCAGCATTTT
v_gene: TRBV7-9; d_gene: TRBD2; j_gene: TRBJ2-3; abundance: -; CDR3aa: CASSQGLAGASQYF; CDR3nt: TGTGCCAGCAGCCAGGGACTAGCGGGAGCCTCGCAGTATTTT
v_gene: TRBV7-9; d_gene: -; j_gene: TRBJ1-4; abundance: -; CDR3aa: CASSEEKLFF; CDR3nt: TGTGCCAGCTCGGAAGAAAAACTGTTTTTT
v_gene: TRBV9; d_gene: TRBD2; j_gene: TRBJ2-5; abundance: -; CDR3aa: CASSVGLAGKETQYF; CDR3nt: TGTGCCAGCAGCGTAGGGCTAGCGGGGAAAGAGACCCAGTACTTC
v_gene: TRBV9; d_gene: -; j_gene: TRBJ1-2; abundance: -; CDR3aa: CASSENRRPSYGYTF; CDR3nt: TGTGCCAGCAGCGAAAACAGGAGGCCTAGCTATGGCTACACCTTC
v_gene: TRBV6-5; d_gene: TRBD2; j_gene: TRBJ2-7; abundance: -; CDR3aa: CASAPGGLSSYEQYF; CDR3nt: TGTGCCAGCGCCCCGGGGGGATTGAGCTCCTACGAGCAGTACTTC
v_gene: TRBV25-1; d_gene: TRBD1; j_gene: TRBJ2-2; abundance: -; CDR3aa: CASSERTGGNSGELFF; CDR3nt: TGTGCCAGCAGTGAAAGGACAGGGGGAAACTCCGGGGAGCTGTTTTTT
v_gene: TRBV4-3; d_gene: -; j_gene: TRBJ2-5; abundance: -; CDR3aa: CASSQSPDEETQYF; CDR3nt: TGCGCCAGCAGCCAATCTCCCGACGAAGAGACCCAGTACTTC
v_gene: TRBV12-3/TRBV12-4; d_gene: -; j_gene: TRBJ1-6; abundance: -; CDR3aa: CASSLAGGGSPLHF; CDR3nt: TGTGCCAGCAGTTTAGCTGGGGGCGGTTCACCCCTCCACTTT
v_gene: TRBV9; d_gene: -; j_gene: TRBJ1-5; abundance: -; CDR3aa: CASSVGRDSNQPQHF; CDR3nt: TGTGCCAGCAGCGTAGGGCGGGATAGCAATCAGCCCCAGCATTTT
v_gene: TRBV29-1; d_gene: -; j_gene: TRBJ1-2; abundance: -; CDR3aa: CSVGSQNYGYTF; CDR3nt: TGCAGCGTTGGAAGCCAGAACTATGGCTACACCTTC
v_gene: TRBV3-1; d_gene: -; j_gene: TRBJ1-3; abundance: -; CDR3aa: CASSQRGPGNTIYF; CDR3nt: TGTGCCAGCAGCCAACGGGGTCCTGGAAACACCATATATTTT
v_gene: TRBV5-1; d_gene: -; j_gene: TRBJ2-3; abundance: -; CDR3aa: CASSLDGRDTQYF; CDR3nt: TGCGCCAGCAGCTTGGACGGCCGGGATACGCAGTATTTT
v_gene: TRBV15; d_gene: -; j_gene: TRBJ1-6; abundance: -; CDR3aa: CATSREVQESTLHF; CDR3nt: TGTGCCACCAGCAGAGAGGTACAGGAGTCCACCCTCCACTTT
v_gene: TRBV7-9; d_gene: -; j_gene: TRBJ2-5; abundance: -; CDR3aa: CASSFTRETQYF; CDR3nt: TGTGCCAGCAGCTTCACCAGAGAGACCCAGTACTTC
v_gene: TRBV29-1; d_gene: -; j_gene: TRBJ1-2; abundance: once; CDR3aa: CSGRDNDYGYTF; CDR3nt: TGCAGCGGCCGGGACAACGACTATGGCTACACCTTC
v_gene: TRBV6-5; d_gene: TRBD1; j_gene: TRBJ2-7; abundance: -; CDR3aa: CAIRPLQGGLEQYF; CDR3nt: TGTGCCATCAGACCTCTACAGGGGGGTCTGGAGCAGTACTTC
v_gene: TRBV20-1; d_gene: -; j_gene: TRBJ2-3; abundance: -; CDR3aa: CRIPGPLPGTQYF; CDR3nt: TGCAGGATTCCGGGACCCCTTCCCGGTACGCAGTATTTT
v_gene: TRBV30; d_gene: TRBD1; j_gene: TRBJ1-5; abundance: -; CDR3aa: CAWRDRGNQPQHF; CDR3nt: TGTGCCTGGAGGGACAGGGGCAATCAGCCCCAGCATTTT
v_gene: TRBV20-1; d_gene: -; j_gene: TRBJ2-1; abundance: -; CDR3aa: CSARDLYNEQFF; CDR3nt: TGCAGTGCTAGAGATTTGTACAATGAGCAGTTCTTC
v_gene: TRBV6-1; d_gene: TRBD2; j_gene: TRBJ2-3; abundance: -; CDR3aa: CASSFRLAGSTDTQYF; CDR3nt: TGTGCCAGCAGCTTCCGACTAGCGGGGAGCACAGATACGCAGTATTTT
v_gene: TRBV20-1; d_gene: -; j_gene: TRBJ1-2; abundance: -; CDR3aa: CSVGAGAANYGYTF; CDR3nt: TGCAGTGTCGGTGCAGGGGCCGCTAACTATGGCTACACCTTC
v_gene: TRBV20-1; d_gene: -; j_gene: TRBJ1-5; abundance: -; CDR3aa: CSARDPGPHQPQHF; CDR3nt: TGCAGTGCTAGAGATCCAGGGCCCCATCAGCCCCAGCATTTT
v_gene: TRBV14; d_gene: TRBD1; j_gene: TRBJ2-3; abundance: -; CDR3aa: CASSQDRYVGTGYGTQYF; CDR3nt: TGTGCCAGCAGCCAAGATCGTTATGTAGGGACAGGGTATGGTACGCAGTATTTT
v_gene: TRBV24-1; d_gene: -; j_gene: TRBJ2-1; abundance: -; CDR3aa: CATSYRAGEQFF; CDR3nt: TGTGCCACCAGCTACAGGGCCGGTGAGCAGTTCTTC
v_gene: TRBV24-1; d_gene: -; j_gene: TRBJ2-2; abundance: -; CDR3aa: CATGKTGSGELFF; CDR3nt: TGTGCCACCGGGAAAACAGGGTCCGGGGAGCTGTTTTTT
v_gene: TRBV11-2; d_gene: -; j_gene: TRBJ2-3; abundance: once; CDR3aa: CASSLERDLAVDTQYF; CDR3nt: TGTGCCAGCAGCTTAGAACGGGACTTGGCGGTAGATACGCAGTATTTT
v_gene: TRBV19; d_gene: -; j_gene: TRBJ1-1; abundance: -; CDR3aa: CASGWNTEAFF; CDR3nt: TGTGCCAGTGGATGGAACACTGAAGCTTTCTTT
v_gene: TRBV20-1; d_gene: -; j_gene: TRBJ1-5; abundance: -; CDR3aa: CSALRGIGNQPQHF; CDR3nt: TGCAGTGCGCTCCGGGGAATAGGCAATCAGCCCCAGCATTTT
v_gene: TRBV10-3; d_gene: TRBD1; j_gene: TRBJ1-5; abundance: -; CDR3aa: CAIRKQGMEPQHF; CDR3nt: TGTGCCATCAGGAAACAGGGGATGGAGCCCCAGCATTTT
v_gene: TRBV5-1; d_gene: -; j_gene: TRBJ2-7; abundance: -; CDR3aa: CASGATARQQYF; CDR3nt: TGCGCCAGTGGGGCAACAGCACGCCAGCAGTACTTC
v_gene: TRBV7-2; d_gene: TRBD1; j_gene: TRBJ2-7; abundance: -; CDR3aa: CASSLATGLVAYEQYF; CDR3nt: TGTGCCAGCAGCTTAGCGACAGGGCTAGTGGCCTACGAGCAGTACTTC
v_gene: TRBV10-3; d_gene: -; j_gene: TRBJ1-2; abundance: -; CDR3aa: CAISDGGYGYTF; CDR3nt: TGTGCCATCAGTGACGGGGGCTATGGCTACACCTTC
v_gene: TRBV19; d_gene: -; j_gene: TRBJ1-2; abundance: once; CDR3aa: CASSMQNYGYTF; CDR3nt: TGTGCCAGTAGTATGCAGAACTATGGCTACACCTTC
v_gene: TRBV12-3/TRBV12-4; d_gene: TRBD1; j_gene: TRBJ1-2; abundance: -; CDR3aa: CASSLSQGAGYTF; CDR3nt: TGTGCCAGCAGCTTATCCCAGGGGGCCGGCTACACCTTC
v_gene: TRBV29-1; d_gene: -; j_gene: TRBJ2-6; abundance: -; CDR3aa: CSVARGGAGANVLTF; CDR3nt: TGCAGCGTTGCCCGAGGGGGGGCTGGGGCCAACGTCCTGACTTTC
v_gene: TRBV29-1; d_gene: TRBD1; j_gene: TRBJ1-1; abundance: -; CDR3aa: CSVDRQGFAAFF; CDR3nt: TGCAGCGTCGACCGACAGGGCTTCGCAGCTTTCTTT
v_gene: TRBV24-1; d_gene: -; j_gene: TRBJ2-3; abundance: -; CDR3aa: CATRASGQSTTDTQYF; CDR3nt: TGTGCCACCAGGGCTTCGGGGCAGTCAACGACAGATACGCAGTATTTT
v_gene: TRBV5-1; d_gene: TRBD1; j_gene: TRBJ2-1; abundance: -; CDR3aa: CASSLEGQGFDEQFF; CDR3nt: TGCGCCAGCAGCTTGGAGGGACAGGGTTTCGATGAGCAGTTCTTC
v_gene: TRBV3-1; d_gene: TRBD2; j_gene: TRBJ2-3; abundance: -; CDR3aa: CASTATGGAVTDTQYF; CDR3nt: TGTGCCAGCACCGCTACCGGGGGGGCGGTCACAGATACGCAGTATTTT
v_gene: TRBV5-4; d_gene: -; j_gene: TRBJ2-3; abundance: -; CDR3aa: CASSIDTGNSAQYF; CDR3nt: TGTGCCAGCAGCATAGACACGGGAAACTCGGCGCAGTATTTT
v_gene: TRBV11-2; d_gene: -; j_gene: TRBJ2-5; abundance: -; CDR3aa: CASSLDLVQETQYF; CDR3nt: TGTGCCAGCAGCTTAGATTTGGTGCAAGAGACCCAGTACTTC
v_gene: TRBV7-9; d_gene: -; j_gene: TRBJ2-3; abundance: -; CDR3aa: CASSLMPDTQYF; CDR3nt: TGTGCCAGCAGCTTAATGCCAGATACGCAGTATTTT
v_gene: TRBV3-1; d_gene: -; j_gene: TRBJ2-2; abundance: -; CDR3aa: CASSQVSGTGELFF; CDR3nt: TGTGCCAGCAGCCAAGTTAGCGGCACCGGGGAGCTGTTTTTT